These 30 T cell receptor beta chains were all obtained from the same sample, sequenced in a study of graft-versus-host responses after intestinal transplantation. Clones were sequenced by immunoSEQ multiplex PCR, and TCRdb holds only the in-frame ones, with some missing. The data show 77,000 or so clones, around 92% seen once. The material sequenced was PBMCs, taken 98 days after intestinal transplantation. The receptors come from a human patient who received an intestinal transplant, so some T cells may come from the graft donor.

The chain has TRBV7-2 and TRBJ2-1; 8 bases are a match to TRBD2. With 6 bases clipped from V and 6 bases from J, the junction kept 10 bases outside the gene matches. CDR3 length: 15 residues. Germline CDR1 is SGHTA and CDR2 is FQGNSA. CDR3 region: CASRAPLAGSNEQFF. The CDR3 bases are TGTGCCAGCAGGGCCCCTTTAGCGGGGAGCAATGAGCAGTTCTTC.

This clone was counted between two and nine times. The rearrangement uses TRBV9 and TRBJ2-3, with 8 bases lining up with TRBD2. The CDR3 has 13 residues. V shed 4 bases and J 3 bases; nucleotides not matched to a gene: 1. CDR1 and CDR2 from the germline V gene are SGDLS and YYNGEE. CDR3 DNA: TGTGCCAGCAGCCGGGGGGGGACAGATACGCAGTATTTT. This encodes CASSRGGTDTQYF.

The J gene is TRBJ1-4, the V gene TRBV5-1, with TRBD1 matching over 9 bases. Germline V gives CDR1 SGHRS, CDR2 YFSETQ. The CDR3 is 16 residues long. Trimming removed 0 bases from V and 1 base from J; junction bases left unmatched: 1. CDR3 sequence (DNA): TGCGCCAGCAGCTTGGGACAGGGGGGAACTAATGAAAAACTGTTTTTT. It encodes CASSLGQGGTNEKLFF.

This chain uses TRBV5-4 with TRBJ2-5; no clear D gene. Trimming took 0 bases from V and 1 from J, leaving 7 bases between them. Germline V gene data show CDR1 as SGHNT and CDR2 as YYREEE (reference sequence). The CDR3 runs to 14 residues. CDR3 DNA sequence: TGTGCCAGCAGCTTGGGGGCGGTCCAAGAGACCCAGTACTTC. It yields the protein CASSLGAVQETQYF. The full variable domain, rest sourced from reference TRBV5-4 and TRBJ2-5, is ETGVTQSPTHLIKTRGQQVTLRCSSQSGHNTVSWYQQALGQGPQFIFQYYREEENGRGNFPPRFSGLQFPNYSSELNVNALELDDSALYLCASSLGAVQETQYFGPGTRLLVL.

This chain links TRBV29-1 with TRBJ2-1, with 13 bases identical to TRBD2. The germline CDR1 and CDR2 sequences are SQVTM and ANQGSEA. The CDR3 extends over 14 amino acids. With V trimmed by 6 bases and J by 9 bases, 8 bases remained unmatched. CDR3 protein: CSVGTSGTTGEQFF. CDR3 nucleotides: TGCAGCGTCGGGACTAGCGGGACGACAGGTGAGCAGTTCTTC.

J is TRBJ1-1 and V is TRBV6-1; TRBD1 is a possible D gene (6 bases). The length of the CDR3 is 14 residues. Germline CDR1 reads MNHNS; CDR2 reads SASEGT. With 6 bases removed from V and 6 bases from J, the gap between germline ends came to 17 bases. The CDR3 sequence: CASRNSGVGAEAFF. The CDR3 bases are TGTGCCAGCAGGAATTCAGGGGTAGGGGCTGAAGCTTTCTTT.

The chain combines TRBV6-1 with TRBJ2-7; 14 nucleotides match TRBD2. The CDR3 covers 15 residues. V lost 7 bases and J lost 5; bases outside the gene matches: 7. Looked up from germline, CDR1 is MNHNS and CDR2 is SASEGT. Here the CDR3 reads CASNRGTSGGNEQYF. CDR3 nucleotide sequence: TGTGCCAGCAACCGAGGGACTAGCGGGGGAAACGAGCAGTACTTC.

The rearrangement uses TRBV10-3 and TRBJ2-1; 13 nucleotides line up with TRBD2. Per the germline V gene, CDR1 is ENHRY and CDR2 is SYGVKD. There are 15 residues in the CDR3. V lost 6 bases to trimming and J lost 4 bases; unmatched junction nucleotides: 3. In DNA form, the CDR3 reads TGTGCCATCAGGGAACTAGCGGGGGGGTACAATGAGCAGTTCTTC. This gives the protein CAIRELAGGYNEQFF.

The chain combines TRBV6-5 with TRBJ2-1, with TRBD2 matching over 8 bases. The V gene end was trimmed by 5 bases and the J gene end by 0 bases; junction bases not matched to a gene: 3. Per germline, CDR1 MNHEY and CDR2 SVGAGI. The CDR3 contains 15 residues. This chain's CDR3 is CASSTSGSSYNEQFF. Written as DNA, the CDR3 is TGTGCCAGCAGTACTAGCGGTAGCTCCTACAATGAGCAGTTCTTC.

On this clone: Because the CDR3's place on the DNA is in doubt, the DNA is left out and the CDR3 is given as listed by TCRdb. The chain joins TRBV21-1 to TRBJ1-1; the D call in the table, TRBD1, was not verified against the DNA. TRBV21-1 counts as a pseudogene. Inclusive of both ends, the CDR3 amounts to 17 amino acids. The CDR3 sequence: CASSKVGQGIPYTEAFF.

J is TRBJ2-7 and V is TRBV10-1; D possibly corresponds to TRBD1 (6 bases). The length of the CDR3 is 12 residues. The V gene lost 10 bases and the J gene lost 0 bases, with 10 bases spanning the gap. Looked up from germline, CDR1 is WNHNN and CDR2 is SYGVQD (reference sequence). CDR3 sequence (DNA): TGCGCCACCGGACAGTACTCCTACGAGCAGTACTTC. Translation: CATGQYSYEQYF.

The chain links TRBV6-5 to TRBJ2-7; D gene unclear. Deletions cut 4 bases from V and 1 base from J, with 8 bases between. The CDR3 contains 13 residues. Germline CDR1 reads MNHEY; CDR2 reads SVGAGI. The CDR3 sequence is CASSLGRSYEQYF. The CDR3 coding sequence is TGTGCCAGCAGTTTGGGCAGGTCCTACGAGCAGTACTTC.

V and J are TRBV19 and TRBJ2-1; D is unresolved. Germline V gene lookup returns CDR1 LNHDA and CDR2 SQIVND (reference sequence). V shed 7 bases and J shed 2 bases, with 9 bases lying between them. The CDR3 has 13 amino acids. CDR3 protein: CASIGYTYNEQFF. CDR3 DNA: TGTGCCAGTATAGGCTATACCTACAATGAGCAGTTCTTC.

The rearrangement links TRBV19 to TRBJ1-5; 12 nucleotides align to TRBD1. This CDR3 contains 15 residues. J was trimmed by 2 bases and V by 10 bases; bases with no gene match: 6. Germline CDR1 and CDR2: LNHDA and SQIVND (reference sequence). This CDR3 reads CATGTGGWGNQPQHF. The CDR3 DNA is TGTGCCACAGGGACAGGGGGCTGGGGCAATCAGCCCCAGCATTTT.

The chain uses TRBV9 and TRBJ1-2; unclear D gene. This CDR3 has 14 amino acids. CDR1 is SGDLS, CDR2 YYNGEE, per germline. Trimming took 6 bases from V and 4 from J, leaving 16 bases between them. The CDR3 protein is CASTPHTASYGYTF. CDR3 in DNA: TGTGCCAGCACCCCCCATACGGCTAGCTATGGCTACACCTTC.

This sequence joins TRBV11-2 and TRBJ2-5; either TRBD1 or TRBD2 may fit D (6 bases each). Trimming stripped 5 bases from V and 2 bases from J, with 18 bases between. There are 16 residues in the CDR3. CDR1 SGHAT and CDR2 FQNNGV come from the germline V gene. The CDR3 here is CASSPLVGGSQETQYF. CDR3 coding DNA: TGTGCCAGCAGCCCTCTCGTCGGGGGCAGTCAAGAGACCCAGTACTTC.

This chain links TRBV10-1 with TRBJ2-3; D remains ambiguous. Germline V CDR1 and CDR2: WNHNN, SYGVQD (reference sequence). The CDR3 sequence is 14 residues long. Trimming stripped 0 bases from V and 5 bases from J, with 9 bases between. CDR3 protein: CASSESILRDTQYF. CDR3 bases: TGCGCCAGCAGTGAGTCGATCCTTCGAGATACGCAGTATTTT.

The rearrangement joins TRBV30 to TRBJ2-5; a weak D match, TRBD2 (7 bases). The CDR3 sequence is 13 residues long. V lost 2 bases to trimming and J lost 6 bases, with 13 bases between them. Germline V gene lookup returns CDR1 GTSNPN and CDR2 SVGIG (reference sequence). CDR3 loop: CAWSRGGAKTQYF. The DNA of the CDR3 is TGTGCCTGGAGTCGTGGGGGGGCGAAGACCCAGTACTTC.

J is TRBJ2-3 and V is TRBV27, with TRBD1 as a possible D gene (5 bases). CDR1 is MNHEY and CDR2 is SMNVEV in the germline V gene (reference sequence). V was trimmed by 2 bases and J by 2 bases, leaving 5 bases between them. The CDR3 spans 13 residues. Here the CDR3 reads CASSLGATDTQYF. The DNA for the CDR3 is TGTGCCAGCAGTTTAGGGGCCACAGATACGCAGTATTTT.

The V call is TRBV5-6, the J call TRBJ2-5, with D unresolved. In germline, CDR1 is SGHDT, CDR2 YYEEEE. This CDR3 comprises 13 residues. V was cut by 4 bases and J by 0 bases, with 7 bases left in between. The DNA of the CDR3 is TGTGCCAGCAGCCTAGACAACCAAGAGACCCAGTACTTC. Protein sequence: CASSLDNQETQYF.

This clone was detected only a few times. The CDR3, as DNA: TGTGCCAGCAGTTACCGACAGAACACTGAAGCTTTCTTT. This gives the protein CASSYRQNTEAFF. The chain joins TRBV6-6 to TRBJ1-1; D is uncertain. Looked up from germline, CDR1 is MNHNY and CDR2 is SVGAGI (reference sequence). V was cut by 2 bases and J by 1 base, with 5 bases left in between. The CDR3 consists of 13 residues.

This chain joins TRBV5-1 and TRBJ2-7; TRBD2 matches 13 bases. CDR1 SGHRS and CDR2 YFSETQ come from the germline V gene. V shed 3 bases and J 6 bases; nucleotides not matched to a gene: 3. CDR3 length: 14 residues. CDR3 in DNA: TGCGCCAGCAGCTCAGGACTAGCGGGAGCCGAGCAGTACTTC. Protein sequence: CASSSGLAGAEQYF.

The chain carries TRBV6-1 and TRBJ2-2; maybe TRBD1 (5 bases). The V end was cut by 6 bases, the J end by 6 bases, with 14 bases between. From germline, CDR1 is MNHNS and CDR2 SASEGT. This CDR3 contains 14 residues. The CDR3: CASRAQGPPGELFF. DNA for the CDR3: TGTGCCAGCAGGGCCCAGGGTCCACCCGGGGAGCTGTTTTTT.

This sequence joins TRBV4-3 and TRBJ2-3; unclear D gene. There are 15 residues in the CDR3. V was cut by 0 bases and J by 4 bases, with 11 bases left in between. Per the germline V gene, CDR1 is LGHNA and CDR2 is YSLEER. The CDR3 region has the DNA TGCGCCAGCAGCCAAGATCCTATGGGTGCAGATACGCAGTATTTT. Protein product: CASSQDPMGADTQYF.

The chain uses TRBV13 and TRBJ2-1; tentative D call: TRBD2 (5 bases). This CDR3 has 15 amino acids. Trimming removed 4 bases at V and 4 bases at J, with 14 bases between. Germline V gene sequence: CDR1 PRHDT, CDR2 FYEKMQ (reference sequence). As DNA, the CDR3 is TGTGCCAGCAGCTCCCGTGCTAGCAGATACAATGAGCAGTTCTTC. This codes for CASSSRASRYNEQFF.

This rearrangement joins TRBV7-9 to TRBJ2-7, with 7 bases aligning to TRBD1. The V and J ends lost 1 base and 0 bases, in that order; junction bases with no gene match: 6. Germline V lookup: CDR1 SEHNR, CDR2 FQNEAQ (reference sequence). The CDR3 sequence is 16 residues long. The CDR3 coding sequence is TGTGCCAGCAGCTTAGGCCTCGGGACAGACTCCTACGAGCAGTACTTC. It encodes CASSLGLGTDSYEQYF.

The chain recombines TRBV11-3 with TRBJ2-7; no firm D call. V was pared by 1 base and J by 0 bases, with 1 base between. This CDR3 has 12 amino acids. Germline V gene data show CDR1 as SGHNT and CDR2 as YENEEA. CDR3 loop: CASSLASYEQYF. In DNA, the CDR3 is TGTGCCAGCAGCTTAGCCTCCTACGAGCAGTACTTC.

This clone was recorded once. The chain uses TRBV19 and TRBJ1-2; 9 bases are a match to TRBD1. The CDR3 spans 17 residues. The germline V gene encodes CDR1 LNHDA and CDR2 SQIVND (reference sequence). With V trimmed by 7 bases and J by 4 bases, 16 bases remained unmatched. The CDR3 protein is CASTLVFKTGGSYGYTF. The CDR3, as DNA: TGTGCCAGTACCCTAGTATTTAAGACAGGGGGGAGCTATGGCTACACCTTC.

The V gene is TRBV11-3, the J gene TRBJ2-1, with 7 bases that match TRBD2. Germline V gene data show CDR1 as SGHNT and CDR2 as YENEEA. This CDR3 has 15 amino acids. V shed 1 base and J 1 base; nucleotides not matched to a gene: 1. As DNA, the CDR3 is TGTGCCAGCAGCTTAGCGGGGGGTTCCTACAATGAGCAGTTCTTC. Translated: CASSLAGGSYNEQFF.

V is TRBV29-1 and J is TRBJ2-2; possibly TRBD1 for D (5 bases). Germline CDR1 reads SQVTM; CDR2 reads ANQGSEA. This CDR3 has 11 residues. Trimming left V 7 bases short and J 6 bases short, with 9 bases between. The DNA of the CDR3 is TGCAGCGCAGGGTTTTCCGGGGAGCTGTTTTTT. Translated: CSAGFSGELFF.